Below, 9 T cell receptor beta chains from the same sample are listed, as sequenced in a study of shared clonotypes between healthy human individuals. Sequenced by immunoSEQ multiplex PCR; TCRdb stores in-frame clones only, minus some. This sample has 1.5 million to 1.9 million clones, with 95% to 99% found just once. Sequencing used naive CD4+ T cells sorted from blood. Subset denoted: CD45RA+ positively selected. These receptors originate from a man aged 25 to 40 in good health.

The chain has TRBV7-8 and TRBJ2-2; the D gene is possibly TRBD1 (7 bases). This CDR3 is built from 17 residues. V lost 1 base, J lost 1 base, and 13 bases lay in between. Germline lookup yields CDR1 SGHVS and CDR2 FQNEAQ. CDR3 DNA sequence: TGTGCCAGCAGCTTAGGAAGGAGGGGGCTGAACACCGGGGAGCTGTTTTTT. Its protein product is CASSLGRRGLNTGELFF.

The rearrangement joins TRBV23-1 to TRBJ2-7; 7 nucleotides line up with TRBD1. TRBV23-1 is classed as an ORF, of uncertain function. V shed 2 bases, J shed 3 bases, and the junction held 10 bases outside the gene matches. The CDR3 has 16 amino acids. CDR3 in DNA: TGCGCCAGCAGTCAACACTACCCGGGACAGAACTACGAGCAGTACTTC. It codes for CASSQHYPGQNYEQYF.

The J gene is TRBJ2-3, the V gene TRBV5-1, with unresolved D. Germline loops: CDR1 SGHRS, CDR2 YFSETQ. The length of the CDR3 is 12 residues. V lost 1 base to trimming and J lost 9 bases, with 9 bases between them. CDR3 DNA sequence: TGCGCCAGCAGCTTGAACCTAGAAACGCAGTATTTT. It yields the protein CASSLNLETQYF.

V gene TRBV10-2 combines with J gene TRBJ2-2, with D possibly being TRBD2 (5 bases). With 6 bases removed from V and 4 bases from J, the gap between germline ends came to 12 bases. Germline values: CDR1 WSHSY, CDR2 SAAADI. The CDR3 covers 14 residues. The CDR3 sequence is CASRLEIVTGELFF. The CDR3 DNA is TGCGCCAGCAGACTAGAGATCGTCACCGGGGAGCTGTTTTTT.

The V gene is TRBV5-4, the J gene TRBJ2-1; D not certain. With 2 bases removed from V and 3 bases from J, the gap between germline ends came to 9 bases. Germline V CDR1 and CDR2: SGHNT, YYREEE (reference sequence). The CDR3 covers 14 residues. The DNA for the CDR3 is TGTGCCAGCAGCTTTGATGTAGACTACAATGAGCAGTTCTTC. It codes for CASSFDVDYNEQFF.

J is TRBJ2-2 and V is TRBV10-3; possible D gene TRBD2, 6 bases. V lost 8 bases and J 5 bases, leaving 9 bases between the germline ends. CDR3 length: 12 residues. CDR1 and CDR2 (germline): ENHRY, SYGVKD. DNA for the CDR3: TGTGCCATCGCCGGGAGTACCGGGGAGCTGTTTTTT. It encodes CAIAGSTGELFF.

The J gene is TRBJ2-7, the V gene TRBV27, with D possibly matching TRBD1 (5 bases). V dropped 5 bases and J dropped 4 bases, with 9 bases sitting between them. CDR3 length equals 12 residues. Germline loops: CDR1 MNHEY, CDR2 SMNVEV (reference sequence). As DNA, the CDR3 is TGTGCCAGCAGTGGACATTCTTACGAGCAGTACTTC. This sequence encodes CASSGHSYEQYF.

DNA of the CDR3: TGTGCCAGCAGCTTGGGCCAGAGAAACGAGGATACGCAGTATTTT. Translation gives CASSLGQRNEDTQYF. This chain links TRBV5-4 with TRBJ2-3, with D hard to call. Germline CDR1 is SGHNT and CDR2 is YYREEE (reference sequence). The ends were cut back, 0 bases at V and 6 bases at J, with 14 bases in the middle. The CDR3 has 15 amino acids.

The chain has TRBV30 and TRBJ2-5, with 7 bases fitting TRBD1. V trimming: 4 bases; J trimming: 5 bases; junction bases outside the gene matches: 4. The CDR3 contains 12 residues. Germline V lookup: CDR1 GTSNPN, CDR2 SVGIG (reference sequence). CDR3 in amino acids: CAWTKTGETQYF. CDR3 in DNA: TGTGCCTGGACCAAGACAGGGGAGACCCAGTACTTC.